This TCR beta chain was captured in a study of neoadjuvant anti-PD-1 for oral cavity cancer (dated by TCRdb to the early 2020s). A note on the overall study: Before curative-intent surgical resection, most patients were given three to four biweekly doses of nivolumab at 3 mg/kg. Patients without progression received a fourth nivolumab dose around day 43 and underwent definitive surgical resection on days 50-56. Under RECIST 1.1, patients with complete response, partial response or stable disease were classed as responders, and patients with progression were classed as non-responders. The parent correlative cohort included over nine patients, with a roughly 35% response rate.

This clone has a handful of counts. Its cognate antigen has yet to be identified. The sample holds no much larger clone one base away, and base qualities are not on file. For deep sequencing of PBMC libraries, mostly about 480 ng of input genomic DNA was used, and six replicates were run per sample. Following the manufacturer's instructions, the team built TCRbeta libraries using the immunoSEQ hsTCRbeta kit. An Illumina NovaSeq 6000 S4 flow cell was used to sequence the final libraries, which had first been combined to 3 nM. Under the source paper's analysis protocol: The immunoSEQ Analyzer handled quality control and preprocessing of the raw data. The analysis was restricted to productive rearrangements, with each unique CDR3 amino acid sequence defining a clonotype. Repertoire clonality was estimated as the Gini-Simpson index, which was calculated using the R package tcR. Gini indices were compared with Student's t test, and associations with tumor size change were assessed by Pearson correlation. In its TCRdb copy, this immuneACCESS table keeps in-frame sequences only and misses some clones. Where compared with another copy, unresolved V genes explain less than half of these, and the others have no known cause. V, J and clone size are taken as reported in that table, and D and trimming were inferred from the DNA itself. This sample comprises more than 12,000 clones, 74% of them detected only once. Of the sample, under 3.5% falls within the top ten clones.

The germline V and J ends show losses of 2 bases and 8 bases respectively, and no gene match explains 2 bases of the junction. CDR3 length: 12 amino acids, cysteine to phenylalanine. Kept here is only the CDR3 DNA, which spans 36 bases and is read in frame from base 1. From the germline V gene, CDR1 is MNHEY and CDR2 is SVGAGI. Broad study findings and their caveats: Higher pretreatment blood TCRbeta clonality and lower post-treatment tumor TCRbeta clonality were correlated with higher pretreatment blood Treg/Th17 ratios. Within PBMCs, T cell clonality (Gini index) was significantly higher in non-responders than responders after neoadjuvant nivolumab. Only a few patients per response group were included in the TCR analyses, and the authors called for validation in larger cohorts.

Explained via the paper, the time point label denotes: after neoadjuvant nivolumab, at surgical resection. The patients had newly diagnosed stage II-IVA oral cavity squamous cell carcinoma and had not received any prior systemic or radiation treatment. The cohort was made up of patients with locally advanced, HPV-negative oral cavity squamous cell carcinoma. Peripheral blood mononuclear cells were analyzed directly, without maintenance or expansion in culture. The samples were drawn from a longitudinal correlative study tied to a single-arm phase II trial testing neoadjuvant nivolumab in oral cavity squamous cell carcinoma. Subject-matched pre- and post-treatment PBMCs and tumors from three responders and three non-responders were subjected to genomic DNA-based TCRbeta sequencing. Peripheral blood mononuclear cells were collected once before nivolumab treatment and again after treatment, at the time of surgery. Genomic DNA was isolated from PBMCs using the Maxwell RSC DNA from Cells kit.

The sequence links TRBV6-5 to TRBJ1-2; 7 junctional bases match TRBD1. The sample in question was PBMCs, obtained after nivolumab (anti-PD-1) treatment. The TCR was taken from a person aged 40-85 years with oral cavity squamous cell carcinoma. The DNA is TGTGCCAGCAGTTACGGGACAGAGGGCTACACCTTC. It codes for CASSYGTEGYTF.